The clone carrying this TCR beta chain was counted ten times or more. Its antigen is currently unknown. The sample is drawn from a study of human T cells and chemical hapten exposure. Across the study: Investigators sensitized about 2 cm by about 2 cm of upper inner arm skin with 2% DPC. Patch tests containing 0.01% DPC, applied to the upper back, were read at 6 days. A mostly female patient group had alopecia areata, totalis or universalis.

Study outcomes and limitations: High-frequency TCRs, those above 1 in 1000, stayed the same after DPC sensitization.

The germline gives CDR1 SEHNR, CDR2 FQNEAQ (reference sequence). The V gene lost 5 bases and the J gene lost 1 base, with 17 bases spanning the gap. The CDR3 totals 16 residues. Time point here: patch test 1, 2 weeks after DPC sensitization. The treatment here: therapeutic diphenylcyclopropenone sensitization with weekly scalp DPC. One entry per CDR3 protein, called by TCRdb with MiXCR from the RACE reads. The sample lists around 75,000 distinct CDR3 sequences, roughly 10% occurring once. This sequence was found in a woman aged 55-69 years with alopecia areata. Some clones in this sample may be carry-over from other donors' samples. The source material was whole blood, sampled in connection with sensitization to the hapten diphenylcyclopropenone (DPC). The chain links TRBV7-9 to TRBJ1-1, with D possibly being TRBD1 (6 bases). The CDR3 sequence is CASSPRTALRNTEAFF. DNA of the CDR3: TGTGCCAGCAGCCCCCGGACAGCCCTGAGGAACACTGAAGCTTTCTTT. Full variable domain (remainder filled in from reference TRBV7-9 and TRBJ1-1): DTGVSQNPRHKITKRGQNVTFRCDPISEHNRLYWYRQTLGQGPEFLTYFQNEAQLEKSRLLSDRFSAERPKGSFSTLEIQRTEQGDSAMYLCASSPRTALRNTEAFFGQGTRLTVV.